This TCR beta chain was retrieved from a study of OX40 agonist ivuxolimab in advanced cancers. Study-wide context: Prior therapy, whether anti-PD-1, anti-PD-L1 or anti-CTLA-4, was allowed, and about 39% had some.

Repertoires were generated with immunoSEQ multiplex PCR, while TCRdb's copy carries only in-frame clones and drops some. The sample lists tens of thousands of clones; 84% were seen once. The CDR3 spans 19 residues. After removal of 0 bases from V and 0 bases from J, the junction contained 10 bases not matched to a gene. CDR1 and CDR2 (germline): SGDLS, YYNGEE. The TCR was taken from an adult with an advanced solid tumor such as melanoma, head and neck, liver or kidney cancer. V is TRBV9 and J is TRBJ2-3; TRBD2 aligns across 10 bases. Specimen: CD4+ or CD8+ T cells sorted from blood, collected in a trial of the OX40 agonist ivuxolimab. The CDR3 loop is CASSVEIAGGFGSTDTQYF. CDR3 DNA sequence: TGTGCCAGCAGCGTAGAGATAGCGGGAGGTTTTGGAAGCACAGATACGCAGTATTTT.